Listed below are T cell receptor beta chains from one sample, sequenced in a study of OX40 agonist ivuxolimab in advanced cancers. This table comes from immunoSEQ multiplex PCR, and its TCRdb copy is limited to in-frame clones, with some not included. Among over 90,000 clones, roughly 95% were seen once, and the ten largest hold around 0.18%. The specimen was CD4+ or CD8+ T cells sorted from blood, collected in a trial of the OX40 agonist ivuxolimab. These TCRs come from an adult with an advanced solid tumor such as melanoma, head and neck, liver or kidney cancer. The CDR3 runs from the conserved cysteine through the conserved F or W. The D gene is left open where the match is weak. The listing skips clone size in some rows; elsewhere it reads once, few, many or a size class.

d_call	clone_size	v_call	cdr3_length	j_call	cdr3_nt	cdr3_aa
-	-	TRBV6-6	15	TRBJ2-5	TGTGCCAGCAGAGGTGTTTCAGGGAGACAAGAGACCCAGTACTTC	CASRGVSGRQETQYF
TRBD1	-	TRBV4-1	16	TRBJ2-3	TGCGCCAGCAGCCGAGTCTTAGCACAGGGGTCGGATACGCAGTATTTT	CASSRVLAQGSDTQYF
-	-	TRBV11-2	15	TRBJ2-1	TGTGCCAGCAGCTCCGTTAGACAGAAAAACAATGAGCAGTTCTTC	CASSSVRQKNNEQFF
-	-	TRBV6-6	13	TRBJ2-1	TGTGCCAGCAGTTCACTTGGGCCCAATGAGCAGTTCTTC	CASSSLGPNEQFF
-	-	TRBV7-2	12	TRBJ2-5	TGTGCCAGCAGCTTAGCGCTGGAGACCCAGTACTTC	CASSLALETQYF
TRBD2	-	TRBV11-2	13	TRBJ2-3	TGTGCCAGCAGCCCAGTAGCGGGAGATACGCAGTATTTT	CASSPVAGDTQYF
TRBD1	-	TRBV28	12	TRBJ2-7	TGTGCCAGCAATCTACAGGGGCTCGAGCAGTACTTC	CASNLQGLEQYF
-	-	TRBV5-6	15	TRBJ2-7	TGTGCCAGCAGCCTGGGACTTCAAGGCTCCTACGAGCAGTACTTC	CASSLGLQGSYEQYF
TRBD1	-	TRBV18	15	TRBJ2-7	TGTGCCAGCTCGCCTGGGACAGGGGGCATCTACGAGCAGTACTTC	CASSPGTGGIYEQYF
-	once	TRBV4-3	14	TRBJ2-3	TGCGCCAGCAGCCAAGGCAGATTCACAGATACGCAGTATTTT	CASSQGRFTDTQYF
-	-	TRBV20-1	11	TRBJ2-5	TGCAGTGCTAGACACCAGGAGACCCAGTACTTC	CSARHQETQYF
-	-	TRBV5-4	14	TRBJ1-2	TGTGCCAGCAGCCCGGCCGGGCAGGGAGGTGGCTACACCTTC	CASSPAGQGGGYTF
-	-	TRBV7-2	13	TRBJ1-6	TGTGCCAGCAGCTTAGAGAGTAATTCACCCCTCCACTTT	CASSLESNSPLHF
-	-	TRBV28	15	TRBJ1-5	TGTGCCAGCAGTTTTAGTGCGGCAGTAAATCAGCCCCAGCATTTT	CASSFSAAVNQPQHF
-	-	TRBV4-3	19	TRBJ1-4	TGCGCCAGCAGCCAAGATGAGGCAGGGGTGGTGTTAACTAATGAAAAACTGTTTTTT	CASSQDEAGVVLTNEKLFF
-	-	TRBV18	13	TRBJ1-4	TGTGCCAGCTCCCGGGCGGGGAGCGAAAAACTGTTTTTT	CASSRAGSEKLFF
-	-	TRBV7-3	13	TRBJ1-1	TGTGCCAGCAGCTACGACACGAACACTGAAGCTTTCTTT	CASSYDTNTEAFF
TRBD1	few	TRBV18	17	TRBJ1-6	TGTGCCAGCTCACCACAGGAGGGCAGGGGGATGAATTCACCCCTCCACTTT	CASSPQEGRGMNSPLHF
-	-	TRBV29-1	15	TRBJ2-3	TGCAGCGCTCTGCCAGGGTCTCATTTCACAGATACGCAGTATTTT	CSALPGSHFTDTQYF
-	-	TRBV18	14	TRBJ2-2	TGTGCCAGCTCACCGTATCAACAGTCCGGGGAGCTGTTTTTT	CASSPYQQSGELFF
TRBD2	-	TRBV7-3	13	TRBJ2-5	TGTGCCAGCAGCTCAGCGGGAGAAGAGACCCAGTACTTC	CASSSAGEETQYF
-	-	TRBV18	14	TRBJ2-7	TGTGCCAGCTCACCCTCCTGGACGCAAAACGAGCAGTACTTC	CASSPSWTQNEQYF
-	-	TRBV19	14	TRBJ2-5	TGTGCCAGTAGTATACGGGCTAACCAAGAGACCCAGTACTTC	CASSIRANQETQYF
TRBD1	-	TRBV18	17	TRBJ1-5	TGTGCCAGCTCACCACCGGGACAGGAGGGACCCAATCAGCCCCAGCATTTT	CASSPPGQEGPNQPQHF
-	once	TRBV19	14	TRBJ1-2	TGTGCCAGTAGTCTAACAGCGCAGAACTATGGCTACACCTTC	CASSLTAQNYGYTF
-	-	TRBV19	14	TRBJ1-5	TGTGCCAGTAGTATAGTGGGCAGCAATCAGCCCCAGCATTTT	CASSIVGSNQPQHF
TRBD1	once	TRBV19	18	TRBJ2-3	TGTGCCAGTACCACTCTCCGGACAGGGGATCCCATCACAGATACGCAGTATTTT	CASTTLRTGDPITDTQYF
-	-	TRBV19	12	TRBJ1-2	TGTGCCAGTAGTCCCGTGGGGGCTGGCTACACCTTC	CASSPVGAGYTF
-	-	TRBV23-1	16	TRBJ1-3	TGCGCCAGCAGTCCAGCCCCCCCCGGACCTGGAAACACCATATATTTT	CASSPAPPGPGNTIYF
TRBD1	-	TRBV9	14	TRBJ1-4	TGTGCCAGCAGCGTAGCAGGGGGTGGTGAAAAACTGTTTTTT	CASSVAGGGEKLFF
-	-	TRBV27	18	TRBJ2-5	TGTGCCAGCAGTTTAATCGGAGGGGCAGGATATCCGCAAGAGACCCAGTACTTC	CASSLIGGAGYPQETQYF
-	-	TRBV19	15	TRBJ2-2	TGTGCCAGTAGTATCCGACACGGCAACACCGGGGAGCTGTTTTTT	CASSIRHGNTGELFF
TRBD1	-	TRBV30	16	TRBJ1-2	TGTGCCTGGAGTGCAATAGGGACAGGTCCTACCTATGGCTACACCTTC	CAWSAIGTGPTYGYTF
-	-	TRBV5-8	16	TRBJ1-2	TGTGCCAGCAGCTTGGAGGGGACCGGGAATAACTATGGCTACACCTTC	CASSLEGTGNNYGYTF
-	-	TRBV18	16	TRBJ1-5	TGTGCCAGCTCACCAAAGGGCGAGGGGAGCAATCAGCCCCAGCATTTT	CASSPKGEGSNQPQHF
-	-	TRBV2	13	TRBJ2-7	TGTGCCAGCACCGGGGAGATTACCTACGAGCAGTACTTC	CASTGEITYEQYF
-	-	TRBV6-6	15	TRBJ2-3	TGTGCCAGCGACCCCGGGGGTGGATACACAGATACGCAGTATTTT	CASDPGGGYTDTQYF
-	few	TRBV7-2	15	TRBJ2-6	TGTGCCAGCAGCCGGGGGAACTCTGGGGCCAACGTCCTGACTTTC	CASSRGNSGANVLTF
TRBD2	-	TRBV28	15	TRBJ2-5	TGTGCCAGCAGACAAACTAGCGGGAGGAGGGAGACCCAGTACTTC	CASRQTSGRRETQYF
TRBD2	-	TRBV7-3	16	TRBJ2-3	TGTGCCAGCAGCAAAGGACTAGCGGGAGGGGCAGATACGCAGTATTTT	CASSKGLAGGADTQYF
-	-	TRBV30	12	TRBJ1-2	TGTGCCTGGGTCAGAGACGGAGTCGGCTACACCTTC	CAWVRDGVGYTF
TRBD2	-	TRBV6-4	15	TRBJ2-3	TGTGCCAGCAGTGGTGCAGCGGGAGGAAGGGATACGCAGTATTTT	CASSGAAGGRDTQYF
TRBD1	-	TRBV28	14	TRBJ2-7	TGTGCCAGCAGTTCACGGGGACAGCCTTGGGAGCAGTACTTC	CASSSRGQPWEQYF
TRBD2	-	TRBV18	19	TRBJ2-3	TGTGCCAGCTCACCACTACCATCAGCGGGAGGGAGGAGCACAGATACGCAGTATTTT	CASSPLPSAGGRSTDTQYF
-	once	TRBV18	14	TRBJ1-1	TGTGCCAGCTCACCGACATCCGTGGACACTGAAGCTTTCTTT	CASSPTSVDTEAFF
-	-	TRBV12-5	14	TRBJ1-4	TGTGCTAGTGGTTTCGGCACGGGAGGTGAAAAACTGTTTTTT	CASGFGTGGEKLFF
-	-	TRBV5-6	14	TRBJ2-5	TGTGCCAGCAGCCCCGGGGTGTGGGGAGAGACCCAGTACTTC	CASSPGVWGETQYF
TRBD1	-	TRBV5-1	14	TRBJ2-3	TGCGCCAGCAGCCAGGACAGGGTCACAGATACGCAGTATTTT	CASSQDRVTDTQYF